One and the same sample provided the 25 T cell receptor beta chains below, sequenced in a study of blood T cell repertoires in COVID-19. Sequencing used immunoSEQ multiplex PCR; TCRdb keeps in-frame clones, though not all of them. The repertoire holds tens of thousands of clones, with roughly 87% as singletons. Sequenced material: peripheral blood. Receptors were obtained from a human donor in a cohort sampled during active COVID-19.

The chain links TRBV30 to TRBJ1-2; the D gene is possibly TRBD1 (6 bases). The CDR3 has 11 amino acids. Per germline, CDR1 GTSNPN and CDR2 SVGIG (reference sequence). V lost 5 bases and J lost 5, with 9 bases in between. The CDR3 region is CAWGGAYGYTF. DNA for the CDR3: TGTGCCTGGGGGGGGGCTTATGGCTACACCTTC.

This clone was picked up one time. This chain uses TRBV5-8 with TRBJ2-7, with 12 bases fitting TRBD1. V lost 0 bases and J lost 2; bases outside the gene matches: 6. The CDR3 loop spans 17 amino acids. From germline, CDR1 is SGHTS and CDR2 YDEGEE. CDR3 nucleotides: TGTGCCAGCAGCTTGGCTGCGGGACAGGGGGCCGCCTACGAGCAGTACTTC. Encoded protein: CASSLAAGQGAAYEQYF.

V and J are TRBV6-5 and TRBJ1-2; 8 bases agree with TRBD1. This CDR3 region has 13 residues. V shed 5 bases and J 7 bases; nucleotides not matched to a gene: 6. Per germline, CDR1 MNHEY and CDR2 SVGAGI. The CDR3 reads CASSPQGAGGYTF. The CDR3 bases are TGTGCCAGCAGTCCCCAGGGGGCAGGTGGCTACACCTTC.

The chain carries TRBV28 and TRBJ2-7; 9 nucleotides align to TRBD1. In germline, CDR1 is MDHEN, CDR2 SYDVKM. This CDR3 region has 15 residues. V lost 3 bases and J lost 5; bases outside the gene matches: 8. CDR3 residues: CASSFTGTGLNEQYF. The CDR3 bases are TGTGCCAGCAGTTTTACCGGGACAGGGTTGAACGAGCAGTACTTC.

The gene calls are TRBV7-6 and TRBJ2-3; D is unresolved. Trimming cost V 7 bases and J 0 bases, with 11 bases left between them. The CDR3 extends over 14 amino acids. Germline CDR1 reads SGHVS; CDR2 reads FNYEAQ. Written as DNA, the CDR3 is TGTGCCAGCAAAATCGCGGAAAGCACAGATACGCAGTATTTT. Translating gives CASKIAESTDTQYF.

The chain uses TRBV28 and TRBJ2-7; 9 bases agree with TRBD1. From germline, CDR1 is MDHEN and CDR2 SYDVKM. The CDR3 runs 15 residues. Germline trimming cut 6 bases from V and 4 bases from J; bases unmatched to any gene: 10. The CDR3 region has the DNA TGTGCCAGCAGGGCTTTGACAGGGGGAAGGTACGAGCAGTACTTC. This sequence encodes CASRALTGGRYEQYF.

V usage is TRBV27 and J usage is TRBJ1-1, with TRBD1 matching 9 bases. V lost 3 bases and J lost 3; bases outside the gene matches: 11. The CDR3 loop spans 17 amino acids. CDR1 and CDR2 from the germline V gene are MNHEY and SMNVEV (reference sequence). The CDR3 loop reads CASSFVGQGRRYTEAFF. In DNA, the CDR3 is TGTGCCAGCAGTTTCGTCGGACAGGGGAGGCGGTACACTGAAGCTTTCTTT.

This clone was seen a single time. The chain employs TRBV4-3 and TRBJ2-3; TRBD2 is a possible D gene (5 bases). V was cut by 0 bases and J by 9 bases, with 16 bases left in between. Germline CDR1 is LGHNA and CDR2 is YSLEER. This CDR3 has 15 amino acids. DNA of the CDR3: TGCGCCAGCAGCCAAGATAAAGCGGCTAGAGGCACGCAGTATTTT. Its protein product is CASSQDKAARGTQYF.

The chain combines TRBV15 with TRBJ1-6, with TRBD1 matching over 7 bases. Unmatched junction bases numbered 6, after V lost 4 bases and J lost 0 bases. The CDR3 extends over 17 amino acids. Germline V lookup: CDR1 LNHNV, CDR2 YYDKDF (reference sequence). CDR3 in DNA: TGTGCCACCAGCACTGGCAGGGGGTTCTCCTATAATTCACCCCTCCACTTT. It encodes CATSTGRGFSYNSPLHF.

The chain links TRBV18 to TRBJ2-7, with 8 bases lining up with TRBD1. Losses at the gene ends were 6 bases for V and 2 bases for J; bases not matched to a gene: 6. The germline gives CDR1 KGHSH, CDR2 LQKENI. The CDR3 is 14 residues long. In nucleotides, the CDR3 is TGTGCCAGCTCGCCGGGGACAGGACCCTACGAGCAGTACTTC. Protein sequence: CASSPGTGPYEQYF. The full variable domain, with the rest looked up from reference TRBV18 and TRBJ2-7, is NAGVMQNPRHLVRRRGQEARLRCSPMKGHSHVYWYRQLPEEGLKFMVYLQKENIIDESGMPKERFSAEFPKEGPSILRIQQVVRGDSAAYFCASSPGTGPYEQYFGPGTRLTVT.

This chain joins TRBV5-1 and TRBJ2-5; D might be TRBD2 (5 bases). Trimming removed 2 bases from V and 3 bases from J, with 11 bases in between. Germline V lookup: CDR1 SGHRS, CDR2 YFSETQ. The CDR3 contains 14 residues. The CDR3 sequence: CASSFASRKETQYF. In nucleotides, the CDR3 is TGCGCCAGCAGCTTCGCTAGCAGGAAAGAGACCCAGTACTTC. Full variable domain (outside the CDR3, taken from reference TRBV5-1 and TRBJ2-5): KAGVTQTPRYLIKTRGQQVTLSCSPISGHRSVSWYQQTPGQGLQFLFEYFSETQRNKGNFPGRFSGRQFSNSRSEMNVSTLELGDSALYLCASSFASRKETQYFGPGTRLLVL.

The chain employs TRBV18 and TRBJ2-7; 8 bases are a match to TRBD2. The CDR3 has 16 amino acids. V was clipped by 6 bases and J by 0 bases; unmatched bases: 10. Germline CDR1 is KGHSH and CDR2 is LQKENI. The CDR3 spells CASSQRGSIRSYEQYF. CDR3 DNA: TGTGCCAGCTCCCAGCGGGGGTCCATCCGCTCCTACGAGCAGTACTTC.

The rearrangement links TRBV24-1 to TRBJ2-3, with a weak D call TRBD2 (6 bases). The V and J ends lost 4 bases and 0 bases respectively, with 10 bases between them. CDR1 is KGHDR and CDR2 is SFDVKD in the germline V gene. The CDR3 contains 15 residues. The CDR3 DNA reads TGTGCCACCAGTGAGACCGGGACTAGCACAGATACGCAGTATTTT. This gives the protein CATSETGTSTDTQYF.

V is TRBV9 and J is TRBJ2-1; 9 bases are a match to TRBD2. There are 16 residues in the CDR3. Germline CDR1 and CDR2: SGDLS and YYNGEE. V was clipped by 0 bases and J by 8 bases; unmatched bases: 9. CDR3 sequence reads: CASSVGVAGAGDEQFF. CDR3 nucleotides: TGTGCCAGCAGCGTAGGGGTAGCGGGAGCCGGCGATGAGCAGTTCTTC.

J is TRBJ1-2 and V is TRBV19; possibly TRBD1 for D (6 bases). CDR3 length equals 13 residues. The V end was cut by 7 bases, the J end by 0 bases, with 9 bases between. Germline-derived CDR1 and CDR2 are LNHDA and SQIVND (reference sequence). The CDR3 sequence is CASMGTSNYGYTF. The CDR3, as DNA: TGTGCCAGTATGGGGACATCTAACTATGGCTACACCTTC. Variable domain in full (rest from reference TRBV19 and TRBJ1-2): DGGITQSPKYLFRKEGQNVTLSCEQNLNHDAMYWYRQDPGQGLRLIYYSQIVNDFQKGDIAEGYSVSREKKESFPLTVTSAQKNPTAFYLCASMGTSNYGYTFGSGTRLTVV.

The chain combines TRBV6-5 with TRBJ2-7; D is possibly TRBD1 (6 bases). The CDR3 covers 15 residues. V lost 6 bases to trimming and J lost 1 base, with 16 bases between them. Germline CDR1 and CDR2: MNHEY and SVGAGI. In DNA form, the CDR3 reads TGTGCCAGCAGCTTAGAGAGGGGGATTTCCTACGAGCAGTACTTC. This sequence encodes CASSLERGISYEQYF.

The V call is TRBV4-1, the J call TRBJ2-7; 7 nucleotides align to TRBD2. Losses at the gene ends were 0 bases for V and 0 bases for J; bases not matched to a gene: 5. The CDR3 totals 16 residues. CDR1 and CDR2 from the germline V gene are MGHRA and YSYEKL. This chain's CDR3 is CASSQDGAGNSYEQYF. The CDR3 DNA reads TGCGCCAGCAGCCAAGATGGAGCGGGGAACTCCTACGAGCAGTACTTC.

The CDR3 coding sequence is TGTGCCTGGTTAAGACAGGGAGAAAATTCACCCCTCCACTTT. Translation gives CAWLRQGENSPLHF. The rearrangement joins TRBV30 to TRBJ1-6; TRBD1 matches 7 bases. Germline values: CDR1 GTSNPN, CDR2 SVGIG (reference sequence). CDR3 length: 14 amino acids. J gave up 7 bases and V 5 bases, and 8 bases lay outside the gene matches. The variable domain in full, completed from reference TRBV30 and TRBJ1-6, reads SQTIHQWPATLVQPVGSPLSLECTVEGTSNPNLYWYRQAAGRGLQLLFYSVGIGQISSEVPQNLSASRPQDRQFILSSKKLLLSDSGFYLCAWLRQGENSPLHFGNGTRLTVT.

V gene TRBV28 combines with J gene TRBJ2-1; D may be TRBD1 (6 bases). Germline CDR1 MDHEN, CDR2 SYDVKM. The ends were cut back, 6 bases at V and 1 base at J, with 10 bases in the middle. This CDR3 comprises 14 residues. The CDR3 nucleotides are TGTGCCAGCAGGGGGACACTGTCCTACAATGAGCAGTTCTTC. Its translation is CASRGTLSYNEQFF.

The genes are TRBV2 and TRBJ2-2; tentatively, D is TRBD1 (5 bases). Trimming left V 6 bases short and J 4 bases short, with 9 bases between. The CDR3 contains 13 residues. CDR1 is SNHLY and CDR2 is FYNNEI in the germline V gene. In DNA form, the CDR3 reads TGTGCCAGCAGCGGTGACAGCACCGGGGAGCTGTTTTTT. Amino acids: CASSGDSTGELFF. The entire variable domain, with the rest obtained from reference TRBV2 and TRBJ2-2, is as follows: EPEVTQTPSHQVTQMGQEVILRCVPISNHLYFYWYRQILGQKVEFLVSFYNNEISEKSEIFDDQFSVERPDGSNFTLKIRSTKLEDSAMYFCASSGDSTGELFFGEGSRLTVL.

The chain is built from TRBV19 and TRBJ2-3; D may be TRBD1 (7 bases). Trimming left V 6 bases short and J 6 bases short, with 19 bases between. This CDR3 has 15 amino acids. Germline CDR1 reads LNHDA; CDR2 reads SQIVND (reference sequence). Here the CDR3 DNA reads TGTGCCAGTAGATCCGAGACAGGGAGGCTGGATACGCAGTATTTT. Its translation: CASRSETGRLDTQYF.

This clone has only a few counts. The chain links TRBV10-2 to TRBJ1-5; D gene unclear. CDR1 is WSHSY and CDR2 is SAAADI in the germline V gene. This CDR3 is built from 13 residues. Deletions cut 5 bases from V and 0 bases from J, with 5 bases between. Here the CDR3 reads CASSTNSNQPQHF. The CDR3 DNA reads TGCGCCAGCAGTACAAATAGCAATCAGCCCCAGCATTTT.

The chain is built from TRBV27 and TRBJ1-2; 10 nucleotides agree with TRBD1. The CDR3 runs 13 residues. V lost 4 bases and J lost 8; bases outside the gene matches: 4. The germline V gene has CDR1 MNHEY and CDR2 SMNVEV (reference sequence). Here the CDR3 reads CASSYGTGDGYTF. The CDR3, as DNA: TGTGCCAGCAGTTACGGGACAGGGGACGGCTACACCTTC.

This clone was observed a few times. The CDR3 bases are TGTGCCAGTCGACCGCTGGGACTAGCGGGGGCCGAGCAGTACTTC. Its protein product is CASRPLGLAGAEQYF. The chain links TRBV28 to TRBJ2-7, with 14 bases lining up with TRBD2. There are 15 residues in the CDR3. With V trimmed by 9 bases and J by 6 bases, 10 bases remained unmatched. Germline CDR1 is MDHEN and CDR2 is SYDVKM.

The chain joins TRBV6-5 to TRBJ1-5, with a weak D call TRBD1 (5 bases). This CDR3 is 13 amino acids long. Per the germline V gene, CDR1 is MNHEY and CDR2 is SVGAGI. Trimming cost V 6 bases and J 3 bases, with 9 bases left between them. CDR3 nucleotides: TGTGCCAGCAGCGCAGGGTACAATCAGCCCCAGCATTTT. This codes for CASSAGYNQPQHF.